This record looks at one TCR beta chain sequence and its context. As yet, its antigen is unknown. This record comes from a study of OX40 agonist ivuxolimab in advanced cancers. Study-wide background: It was permissible to have had prior anti-PD-1, anti-PD-L1 or anti-CTLA-4 therapy, and about 40% had some.

Measured with immunoSEQ multiplex PCR; TCRdb has only the in-frame clones, and not every one. Of approximately 62,000 clones listed, roughly 87% are singletons. The study's findings and limits: Some of the lowest clonal expansion was seen in partial responders at 0.1-3.0 mg/kg.

The specimen comprised CD4+ or CD8+ T cells sorted from blood, sampled in a trial of the OX40 agonist ivuxolimab. This sequence was found in an adult with an advanced solid tumor such as melanoma, head and neck, liver or kidney cancer.

For the CDR3, the DNA is TGTGCCAGCAGCTGCCTCGGGACAGGGTGTGAAGAGACCCAGTACTTC. Translated, it gives CASSCLGTGCEETQYF. The chain couples TRBV5-6 to TRBJ2-5; 9 bases line up with TRBD1. V dropped 3 bases and J dropped 3; count of bases not matched to a gene: 9. The germline V gene encodes CDR1 SGHDT and CDR2 YYEEEE. This CDR3 comprises 16 residues.